The present T cell receptor (beta chain) was sequenced within a study of spatial heterogeneity in lung cancer. Time point denoted: sample taken at primary tumor resection. The sequenced material consisted of unsorted whole RNA from tumor, nontumor lung or frozen PBMC. This CDR3 spans 13 amino acids. V lost 3 bases and J lost 5, with 8 bases in between. Germline CDR1 is MDHEN and CDR2 is SYDVKM. TCRdb fed the 5' RACE reads into MiXCR, producing one record per CDR3 protein. This sample has 40,000 to 55,000 distinct CDR3 sequences, with roughly an eighth found just once. This clonotype was recorded at least ten times.

This rearrangement joins TRBV28 to TRBJ2-1; possible D gene TRBD2, 6 bases. The sequence came from a male donor with early-stage non-small cell lung cancer. Sequencing was performed on PBMCs, taken at surgery. For the CDR3, the DNA is TGTGCCAGCAGTTTTTGGAGGGACAATGAGCAGTTCTTC. This translates into CASSFWRDNEQFF. Combining the CDR3 with reference TRBV28 and TRBJ2-1 gives the whole variable domain DVKVTQSSRYLVKRTGEKVFLECVQDMDHENMFWYRQDPGLGLRLIYFSYDVKMKEKGDIPEGYSVSREKKERFSLILESASTNQTSMYLCASSFWRDNEQFFGPGTRLTVL.